This T cell receptor (beta chain) was recovered during a study of T cells expressing NK-cell markers. TCR beta cDNA was generated via 5'RACE template switching incorporating UMIs. TCRdb re-called the 5' RACE reads; one entry per CDR3 protein, DNA not given. The sample has some 500,000 distinct CDR3 sequences; the top ten hold over 1.1%. CDR1 and CDR2 from the germline V gene are SNHLY and FYNNEI. This CDR3 contains 16 residues. The gene calls are TRBV2 and TRBJ2-2; absent DNA, TCRdb's TRBD2 call cannot be checked. The TCR comes from a woman aged 50 to 60 in good health. The sample taken for sequencing was blood T cells: a sorted CD56 or NKG2C T cell subset, CD4+ or CD8+ T cells, or bulk PBMC T cells (not recorded which). The CDR3 sequence is CASSVLAGADTGELFF.